This is a list of T cell receptor beta chains from one sample in a study of STAT5B mutations in CD4+ large granular lymphocyte leukemia. Profiling relied on immunoSEQ multiplex PCR, and the TCRdb table lists in-frame clones only, not all of them. Of over 20,000 clones in the sample, 81% were seen once. Sequences were obtained from CD4+ T cells from blood buffy coats. These receptors came from a human donor in good health. The CDR3 runs from the conserved cysteine through the conserved F or W. The D gene is left open where the match is weak. The listing skips clone size in some rows; elsewhere it reads once, few, many or a size class.

j_call clone_size v_call d_call cdr3_aa cdr3_nt
TRBJ2-2 . TRBV7-2 . CASSLDLVRTGELFF TGTGCCAGCAGCTTAGATCTTGTGCGAACCGGGGAGCTGTTTTTT
TRBJ2-1 . TRBV11-3 TRBD2 CASSLGLANEQFF TGTGCCAGCAGCCTGGGACTAGCGAATGAGCAGTTCTTC
TRBJ1-4 . TRBV28 TRBD1 CASSDQRIQGKNEKLFF TGTGCCAGCAGTGATCAGCGTATACAGGGGAAAAATGAAAAACTGTTTTTT
TRBJ1-2 . TRBV27 . CASSLTGVTNYGYTF TGTGCCAGCAGTTTAACAGGAGTCACTAACTATGGCTACACCTTC
TRBJ1-6 . TRBV2 TRBD1 CASSGQGMSSYNSPLHF TGTGCCAGCAGTGGACAGGGTATGAGTTCCTATAATTCACCCCTCCACTTT
TRBJ1-1 . TRBV6-6 . CASSYTAFTEAFF TGTGCCAGCAGTTACACTGCCTTCACTGAAGCTTTCTTT
TRBJ1-1 . TRBV5-1 TRBD1 CASSAGQGLRTEAFF TGCGCCAGCAGCGCGGGACAGGGTTTAAGGACTGAAGCTTTCTTT
TRBJ1-1 . TRBV2 TRBD1 CATTSSGQGTLNTEAFF TGTGCCACCACCAGTTCAGGACAGGGAACCCTGAACACTGAAGCTTTCTTT
TRBJ1-4 . TRBV6-1 . CASSDWVYGAATNEKLFF TGTGCCAGCAGTGACTGGGTCTATGGGGCCGCAACTAATGAAAAACTGTTTTTT
TRBJ1-2 . TRBV6-5 . CASSYSIQKVYGYTF TGTGCCAGCAGTTACTCGATACAGAAAGTCTATGGCTACACCTTC
TRBJ2-5 . TRBV2 . CASRDLLPLTQYF TGTGCCAGCAGGGACCTCCTCCCTTTGACCCAGTACTTC
TRBJ1-4 . TRBV11-3 TRBD1 CASSLDRGREKLFF TGTGCCAGCAGTCTGGACAGGGGAAGGGAAAAACTGTTTTTT
TRBJ2-5 . TRBV5-6 TRBD1 CASSSGGRETQYF TGTGCCAGCAGCTCAGGGGGCCGGGAGACCCAGTACTTC
TRBJ2-1 . TRBV15 TRBD2 CATSMNSGSNEQFF TGTGCCACCAGCATGAATAGCGGGAGCAATGAGCAGTTCTTC
TRBJ2-1 . TRBV7-2 TRBD2 CASSLRGGNNEQFF TGTGCCAGCAGCTTACGGGGGGGGAACAATGAGCAGTTCTTC
TRBJ1-5 . TRBV6-1 TRBD1 CASTSTGGNQPQHF TGTGCCAGCACCTCGACAGGGGGCAATCAGCCCCAGCATTTT
TRBJ2-1 few TRBV9 . CASSVGSYNEQFF TGTGCCAGCAGCGTCGGGTCCTACAATGAGCAGTTCTTC
TRBJ2-7 . TRBV2 TRBD1 CASRYGTDSYEQYF TGTGCCAGCAGGTATGGGACAGACTCCTACGAGCAGTACTTC
TRBJ2-1 . TRBV11-3 TRBD2 CASSFVGTSGRGSYNEQFF TGTGCCAGCAGTTTTGTGGGGACTAGCGGGAGGGGCTCTTACAATGAGCAGTTCTTC
TRBJ2-1 . TRBV19 . CASSIMSEQFF TGTGCCAGTAGTATCATGAGTGAGCAGTTCTTC
TRBJ1-5 few TRBV30 . CAWSVDRGNQPQHF TGTGCCTGGAGTGTAGATAGAGGCAATCAGCCCCAGCATTTT
TRBJ2-2 . TRBV5-1 . CASSFGEYTGELFF TGCGCCAGCAGCTTTGGGGAGTACACCGGGGAGCTGTTTTTT
TRBJ1-1 . TRBV14 . CASSQGVYTEAFF TGTGCCAGCAGCCAGGGGGTCTACACTGAAGCTTTCTTT
TRBJ1-2 . TRBV5-4 . CASSLDEVLYGYTF TGTGCCAGCAGCTTGGATGAGGTTCTCTATGGCTACACCTTC
TRBJ1-1 . TRBV6-5 . CASSREAGNTEAFF TGTGCCAGCAGTCGGGAAGCAGGGAACACTGAAGCTTTCTTT
TRBJ1-1 few TRBV7-9 . CASSLAQGNTEAFF TGTGCCAGCAGCTTAGCGCAGGGGAACACTGAAGCTTTCTTT
TRBJ2-3 . TRBV18 . CATGDGGPGRKYF TGTGCCACCGGGGATGGGGGGCCCGGTCGAAAGTATTTT
TRBJ2-5 . TRBV2 . CASSDSAGMQTQYF TGTGCCAGCAGTGATAGCGCGGGTATGCAGACCCAGTACTTC
TRBJ2-3 . TRBV19 . CASTPTSTDTQYF TGTGCCAGTACTCCAACTAGCACAGATACGCAGTATTTT
TRBJ2-7 few TRBV4-2 . CASSQSSSAASYEQYF TGTGCCAGCAGCCAATCGTCTAGTGCGGCAAGCTACGAGCAGTACTTC
TRBJ1-2 . TRBV10-3 TRBD1 CAISEPGQGGYGYTF TGTGCCATCAGTGAGCCGGGACAGGGTGGCTATGGCTACACCTTC
TRBJ1-2 . TRBV7-3 . CASSPEGPGTKGYTF TGTGCCAGCAGCCCGGAGGGTCCAGGGACTAAAGGCTACACCTTC
TRBJ2-5 . TRBV5-4 TRBD1 CASSLPPGQGQETQYF TGTGCCAGCAGCTTGCCTCCGGGACAGGGTCAAGAGACCCAGTACTTC